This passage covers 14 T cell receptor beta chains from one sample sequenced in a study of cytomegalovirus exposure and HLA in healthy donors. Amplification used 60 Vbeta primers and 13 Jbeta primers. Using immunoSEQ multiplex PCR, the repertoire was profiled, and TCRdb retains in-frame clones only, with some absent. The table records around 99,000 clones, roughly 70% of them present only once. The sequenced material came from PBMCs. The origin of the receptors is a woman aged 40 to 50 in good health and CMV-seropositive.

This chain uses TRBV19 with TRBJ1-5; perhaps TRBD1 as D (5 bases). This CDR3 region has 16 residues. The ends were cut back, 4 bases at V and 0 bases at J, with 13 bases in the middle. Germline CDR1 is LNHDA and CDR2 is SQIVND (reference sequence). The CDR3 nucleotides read TGTGCCAGTAGTAGGCAGGGTGGTGCTAGCAATCAGCCCCAGCATTTT. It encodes CASSRQGGASNQPQHF.

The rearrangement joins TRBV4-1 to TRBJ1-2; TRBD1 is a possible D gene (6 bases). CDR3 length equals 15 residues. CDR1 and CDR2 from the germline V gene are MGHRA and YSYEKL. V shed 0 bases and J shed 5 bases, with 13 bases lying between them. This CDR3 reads CASSQERQGQYGYTF. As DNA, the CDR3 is TGCGCCAGCAGCCAAGAACGGCAGGGGCAATATGGCTACACCTTC.

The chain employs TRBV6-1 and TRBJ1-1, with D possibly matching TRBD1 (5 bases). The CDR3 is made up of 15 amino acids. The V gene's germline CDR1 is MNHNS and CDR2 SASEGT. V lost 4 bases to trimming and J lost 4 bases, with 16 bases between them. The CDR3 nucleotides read TGTGCCAGCAGTGGTACTTTGGGGCGCGGCACTGAAGCTTTCTTT. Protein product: CASSGTLGRGTEAFF.

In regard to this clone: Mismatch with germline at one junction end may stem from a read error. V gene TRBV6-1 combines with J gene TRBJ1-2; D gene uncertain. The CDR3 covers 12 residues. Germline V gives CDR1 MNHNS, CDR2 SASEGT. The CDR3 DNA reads TGTGCCAGCAGTGACCCTTCCAGGCCCGCTTACTTC. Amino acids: CASSDPSRPAYF.

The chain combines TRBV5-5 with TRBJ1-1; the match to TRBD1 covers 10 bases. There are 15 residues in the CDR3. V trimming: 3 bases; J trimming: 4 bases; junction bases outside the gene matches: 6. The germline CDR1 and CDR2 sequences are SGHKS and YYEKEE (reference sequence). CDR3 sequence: CASSWGQGSRTEAFF. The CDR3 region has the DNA TGTGCCAGCAGCTGGGGACAGGGGTCACGCACTGAAGCTTTCTTT.

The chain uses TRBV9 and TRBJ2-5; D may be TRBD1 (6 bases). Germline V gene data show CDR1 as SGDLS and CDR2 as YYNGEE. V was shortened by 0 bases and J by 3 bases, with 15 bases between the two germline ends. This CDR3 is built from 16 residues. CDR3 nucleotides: TGTGCCAGCAGCGTAGCTACAGGGACACGAGAAGAGACCCAGTACTTC. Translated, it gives CASSVATGTREETQYF.

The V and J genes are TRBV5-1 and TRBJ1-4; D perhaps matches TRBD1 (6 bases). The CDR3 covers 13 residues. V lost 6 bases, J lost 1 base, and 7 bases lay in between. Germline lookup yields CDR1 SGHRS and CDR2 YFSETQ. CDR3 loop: CASKQGTNEKLFF. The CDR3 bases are TGCGCCAGCAAACAGGGAACTAATGAAAAACTGTTTTTT. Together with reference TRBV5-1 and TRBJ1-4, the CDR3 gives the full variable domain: KAGVTQTPRYLIKTRGQQVTLSCSPISGHRSVSWYQQTPGQGLQFLFEYFSETQRNKGNFPGRFSGRQFSNSRSEMNVSTLELGDSALYLCASKQGTNEKLFFGSGTQLSVL.

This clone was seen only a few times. The CDR3 DNA is TGTGCCAGCAGTCCTGACAGGGCCTACACAGATACGCAGTATTTT. Residues: CASSPDRAYTDTQYF. The genes are TRBV6-6 and TRBJ2-3; 7 positions match TRBD1. Per germline, CDR1 MNHNY and CDR2 SVGAGI (reference sequence). This CDR3 contains 15 residues. J gave up 2 bases and V 5 bases, and 7 bases lay outside the gene matches.

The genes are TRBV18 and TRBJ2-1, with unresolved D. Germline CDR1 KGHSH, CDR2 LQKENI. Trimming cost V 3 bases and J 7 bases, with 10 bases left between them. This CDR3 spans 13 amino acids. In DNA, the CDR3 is TGTGCCAGCTCACCTACCGTGGAGAATGAGCAGTTCTTC. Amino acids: CASSPTVENEQFF.

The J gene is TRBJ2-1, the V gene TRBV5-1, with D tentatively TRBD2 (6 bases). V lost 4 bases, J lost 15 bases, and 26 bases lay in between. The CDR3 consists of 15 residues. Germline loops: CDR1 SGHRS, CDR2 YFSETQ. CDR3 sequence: CASSPPTGVLGKGFF. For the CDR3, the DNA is TGCGCCAGCAGCCCACCGACGGGGGTCCTTGGGAAGGGGTTCTTC.

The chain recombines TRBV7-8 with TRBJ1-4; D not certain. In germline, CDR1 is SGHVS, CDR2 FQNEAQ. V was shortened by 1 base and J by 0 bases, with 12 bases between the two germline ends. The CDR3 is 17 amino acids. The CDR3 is CASSLERPSTTNEKLFF. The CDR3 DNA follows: TGTGCCAGCAGCTTAGAGAGGCCGAGCACAACTAATGAAAAACTGTTTTTT.

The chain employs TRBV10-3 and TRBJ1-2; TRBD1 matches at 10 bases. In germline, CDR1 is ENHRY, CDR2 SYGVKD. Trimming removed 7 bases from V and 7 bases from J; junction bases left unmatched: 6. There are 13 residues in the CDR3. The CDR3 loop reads CAITGQGVGGYTF. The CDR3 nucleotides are TGTGCCATCACCGGACAGGGGGTTGGTGGCTACACCTTC.

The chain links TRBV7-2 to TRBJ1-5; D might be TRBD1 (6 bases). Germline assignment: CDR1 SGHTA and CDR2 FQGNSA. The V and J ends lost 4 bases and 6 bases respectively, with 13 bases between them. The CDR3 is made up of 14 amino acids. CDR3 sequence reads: CASSSNRVGQPQHF. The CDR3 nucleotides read TGTGCCAGCAGCTCCAACAGGGTTGGTCAGCCCCAGCATTTT.

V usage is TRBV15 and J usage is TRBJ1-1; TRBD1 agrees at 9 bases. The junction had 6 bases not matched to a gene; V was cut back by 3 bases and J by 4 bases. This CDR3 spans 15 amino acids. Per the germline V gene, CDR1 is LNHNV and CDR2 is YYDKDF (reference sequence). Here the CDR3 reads CATSRGQGLGTEAFF. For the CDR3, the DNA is TGTGCCACCAGCAGGGGACAGGGTTTGGGCACTGAAGCTTTCTTT.